This T cell receptor beta chain stems from a study of persistence of HIV-infected CD4 T cells. Overall study results and limits: The rare CMV-responding cells with HIV-1 proviruses were not separately TCR-sequenced. CMV- and Gag-responding cells had lower TCRbeta richness than CD3/CD28-responding cells. Antigen-responding cells were enriched for degenerate expanded CDR3beta sequences.

In this sample, this clone turned up a few times. What it binds is unknown. The CDR3 is 16 amino acids. V shed 2 bases and J 4 bases; nucleotides not matched to a gene: 9. In germline, CDR1 is SGHNT, CDR2 YYREEE (reference sequence). Sequencing used immunoSEQ version 4 in survey mode. The method was immunoSEQ multiplex PCR; TCRdb's version includes in-frame clones alone and lacks a portion of them. The top ten clones hold around 2% of a sample with around 47,000 clones, 90% to 95% of them seen once. Anti-CD3/anti-CD28 beads served as a nonspecific positive control stimulus. Sorting selected CD4+ T cells upregulating both CD40 ligand and CD69. Donors had undetectable plasma HIV-1 RNA, under 50 copies/mL, for 4+ years.

This chain connects TRBV5-4 to TRBJ1-3; 7 nucleotides match TRBD1. Specimen: CD4+ T cells sorted from PBMCs after approximately 20-hour stimulation, collected from a patient who received antiretroviral therapy. The receptor was isolated from an adult man with HIV who was CMV-seropositive. The CDR3 DNA reads TGTGCCAGCAGCTTAAACCACAGGGGTGGCGGAAACACCATATATTTT. It specifies CASSLNHRGGGNTIYF.